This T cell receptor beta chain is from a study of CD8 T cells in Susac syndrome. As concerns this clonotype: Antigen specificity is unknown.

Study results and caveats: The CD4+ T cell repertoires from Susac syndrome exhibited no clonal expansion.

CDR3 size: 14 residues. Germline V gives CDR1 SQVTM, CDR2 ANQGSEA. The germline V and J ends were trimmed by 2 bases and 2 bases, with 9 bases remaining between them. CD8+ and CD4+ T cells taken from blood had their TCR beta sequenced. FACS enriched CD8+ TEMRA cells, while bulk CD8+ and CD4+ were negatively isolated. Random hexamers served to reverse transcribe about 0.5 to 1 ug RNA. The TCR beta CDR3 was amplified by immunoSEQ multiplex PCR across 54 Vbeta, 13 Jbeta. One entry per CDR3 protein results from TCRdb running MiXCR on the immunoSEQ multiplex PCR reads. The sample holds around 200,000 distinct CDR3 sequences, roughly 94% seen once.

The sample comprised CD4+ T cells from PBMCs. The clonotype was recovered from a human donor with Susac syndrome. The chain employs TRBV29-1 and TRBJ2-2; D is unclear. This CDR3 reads CSVETRSNTGELFF. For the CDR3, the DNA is TGCAGCGTTGAAACTCGATCTAACACCGGGGAGCTGTTTTTT.